A single sample gave rise to the 12 T cell receptor beta chains below, sequenced in a study of blood T cell repertoires in COVID-19 (dated by TCRdb to 2019 to 2021). Libraries were constructed by the immunoSEQ multiplex PCR assay. This immuneACCESS table, as held by TCRdb, lists in-frame sequences with V and J called but not all clones. Of the missing ones, under half trace to an unresolved V gene in checked studies; the others have no known cause. A total of around 270,000 clones appear in this sample, approximately 83% of them only once. 3.5% to 4.5% of the sample comes from the top ten. The specimen was PBMCs or T cells enriched from blood (not recorded which). The source is a woman in her 30s who had recovered from COVID-19.

This clone was detected only once. The chain couples TRBV7-3 to TRBJ2-1; 10 bases agree with TRBD2. With 0 bases clipped from V and 8 bases from J, the junction kept 13 bases outside the gene matches. Germline-derived CDR1 and CDR2 are SGHTA and FQGTGA. This CDR3 has 18 residues. The CDR3 is CASSLTPPLSGREYEQFF. The CDR3 DNA is TGTGCCAGCAGCTTAACGCCCCCTTTGAGCGGGAGGGAGTATGAGCAGTTCTTC.

The CDR3 spells CASTSRVNTGELFF. The CDR3 DNA reads as TGTGCCAGCACCTCCAGGGTTAACACCGGGGAGCTGTTTTTT. The chain is built from TRBV6-5 and TRBJ2-2; tentatively, D is TRBD1 (5 bases). The CDR3 covers 14 residues. Trimming took off 7 bases at V and 2 bases at J, with 11 bases between the two ends. CDR1 and CDR2 from the germline V gene are MNHEY and SVGAGI.

The rearrangement links TRBV24-1 to TRBJ2-3; D not certain. The CDR3 has 16 amino acids. V was cut by 4 bases and J by 4 bases, with 17 bases left in between. CDR1 KGHDR and CDR2 SFDVKD come from the germline V gene. The chain's CDR3 is CATSDLKTLSADTQYF. CDR3 DNA sequence: TGTGCCACCAGTGACCTCAAGACTCTCTCTGCAGATACGCAGTATTTT.

The chain combines TRBV5-1 with TRBJ2-5, with 8 positions matching TRBD1. The CDR3 is 15 amino acids. Germline trimming cut 2 bases from V and 5 bases from J; bases unmatched to any gene: 8. Germline loops: CDR1 SGHRS, CDR2 YFSETQ. The CDR3 bases are TGCGCCAGCAGCTTTCAGACAGGGGCGGCGGAGACCCAGTACTTC. This encodes CASSFQTGAAETQYF.

The genes are TRBV7-6 and TRBJ1-5, with D hard to call. The CDR3 spans 16 residues. Germline lookup yields CDR1 SGHVS and CDR2 FNYEAQ. Trimming took 0 bases from V and 3 from J, leaving 12 bases between them. CDR3 protein: CASSLALASSNQPQHF. CDR3 nucleotide sequence: TGTGCCAGCAGCTTAGCTCTGGCCTCCTCCAATCAGCCCCAGCATTTT.

This clone was counted once. This chain connects TRBV9 to TRBJ2-1; 13 nucleotides agree with TRBD2. Looked up from germline, CDR1 is SGDLS and CDR2 is YYNGEE. CDR3 length: 22 residues. Trimming removed 4 bases from V and 1 base from J; junction bases left unmatched: 20. DNA of the CDR3: TGTGCCAGCAGCCTATCAGCCCAAAGGGGGACTAGCGGGATGTCGTCCTACAATGAGCAGTTCTTC. Translation gives CASSLSAQRGTSGMSSYNEQFF. Using reference TRBV9 and TRBJ2-1 for the parts outside the CDR3, the full variable domain is DSGVTQTPKHLITATGQRVTLRCSPRSGDLSVYWYQQSLDQGLQFLIQYYNGEERAKGNILERFSAQQFPDLHSELNLSSLELGDSALYFCASSLSAQRGTSGMSSYNEQFFGPGTRLTVL.

This chain uses TRBV6-1 with TRBJ1-2; D is unresolved. Germline CDR1 reads MNHNS; CDR2 reads SASEGT. V was cut by 5 bases and J by 1 base, with 14 bases left in between. The CDR3 has 15 residues. As DNA, the CDR3 is TGTGCCAGCAGTAGAGGGATGGACGGTAACTATGGCTACACCTTC. Its translation: CASSRGMDGNYGYTF.

The chain employs TRBV28 and TRBJ1-6; no clear D. Trimming removed 7 bases from V and 6 bases from J, with 13 bases in between. CDR1 is MDHEN, CDR2 SYDVKM, per germline. CDR3 length: 14 amino acids. CDR3 amino acids: CASKAGTGNSPLHF. The CDR3 DNA sequence: TGTGCCAGCAAAGCCGGCACGGGTAATTCACCCCTCCACTTT.

The V gene is TRBV7-8, the J gene TRBJ1-6; possible D gene TRBD1, 6 bases. The CDR3 length is 15 residues. The germline CDR1 and CDR2 sequences are SGHVS and FQNEAQ. V was pared by 5 bases and J by 7 bases, with 15 bases between. The CDR3 DNA reads as TGTGCCAGCAGCCTACGGGACAACTCAAATTCACCCCTCCACTTT. This translates into CASSLRDNSNSPLHF. Complete variable domain (other parts from reference TRBV7-8 and TRBJ1-6): GAGVSQSPRYKVAKRGQDVALRCDPISGHVSLFWYQQALGQGPEFLTYFQNEAQLDKSGLPSDRFFAERPEGSVSTLKIQRTQQEDSAVYLCASSLRDNSNSPLHFGNGTRLTVT.

This clone turned up a few times. V gene TRBV30 combines with J gene TRBJ1-1; D uncertain. The V and J ends lost 6 bases and 10 bases respectively, with 21 bases between them. The CDR3 consists of 13 residues. The germline CDR1 and CDR2 sequences are GTSNPN and SVGIG (reference sequence). The CDR3, as DNA: TGTGCCTGTACCTGGGGTTGGTCGAGCGGAGCTTTCTTT. Amino acids: CACTWGWSSGAFF.

The CDR3, as DNA: TGTGCCAGCAGCTTGGCCGGTTCCCTTGAGCAGTACTTC. This encodes CASSLAGSLEQYF. The V and J genes are TRBV5-4 and TRBJ2-7; D remains ambiguous. The CDR3 has 13 residues. Trimming removed 0 bases from V and 7 bases from J, with 11 bases in between. Germline V lookup: CDR1 SGHNT, CDR2 YYREEE (reference sequence).

The chain combines TRBV30 with TRBJ2-1; D may be TRBD1 (6 bases). The germline CDR1 and CDR2 sequences are GTSNPN and SVGIG (reference sequence). The CDR3 loop spans 11 amino acids. The CDR3 here is CAARGVTEQFF. CDR3 in DNA: TGTGCGGCCAGGGGAGTGACTGAGCAGTTCTTC. Based on the CDR3 plus reference TRBV30 and TRBJ2-1, the full variable domain is SQTIHQWPATLVQPVGSPLSLECTVEGTSNPNLYWYRQAAGRGLQLLFYSVGIGQISSEVPQNLSASRPQDRQFILSSKKLLLSDSGFYLCAARGVTEQFFGPGTRLTVL.